This entry lists 7 T cell receptor beta chains sequenced from one sample in a study of regulatory T cells in long-lasting Graves disease. The TCR beta library used iRepertoire HTBI primers with Arm-PCR amplification of CDR3. A single record per CDR3 protein comes from TCRdb applying MiXCR to the multiplex PCR reads. The sample lists under 500,000 distinct CDR3 sequences; roughly 17% were seen once. Indicated time point: newly diagnosed GD, antithyroid drugs for less than 3 months. Following extraction of RNA from PBMCs, that RNA was used to make the TCR library. This sample was also put to use in a study of T cells in Graves' hyperthyroidism and ophthalmopathy.

Here the sequenced sample was peripheral blood mononuclear cells (PBMCs), taken at new diagnosis, from a patient treated with antithyroid drugs. These receptors were obtained from a young woman with Graves disease.

This clonotype was detected a few times. The chain couples TRBV4-3 to TRBJ2-1, with a tentative D call TRBD2 (6 bases). Trimming took off 0 bases at V and 3 bases at J, with 12 bases between the two ends. The CDR3 has 16 amino acids. Germline CDR1 reads LGHNA; CDR2 reads YSLEER. In nucleotides, the CDR3 is TGCGCCAGCAGCCAAGACAGTGCGGGATACTACAATGAGCAGTTCTTC. Amino acid sequence: CASSQDSAGYYNEQFF.

This clonotype was seen ten or more times. The V and J genes are TRBV2 and TRBJ1-1; TRBD1 agrees at 7 bases. Losses at the gene ends were 4 bases for V and 5 bases for J; bases not matched to a gene: 4. Per germline, CDR1 SNHLY and CDR2 FYNNEI. The CDR3 contains 13 residues. The chain's CDR3 is CASSGQGSTEAFF. The CDR3 bases are TGTGCCAGCAGTGGACAGGGCAGTACTGAAGCTTTCTTT.

This clonotype was picked up many times. This chain joins TRBV6-2 or TRBV6-3 and TRBJ2-7; no reliable D call. The CDR3 consists of 11 residues. V dropped 0 bases and J dropped 5 bases, with 2 bases sitting between them. The V gene's germline CDR1 is MNHEY and CDR2 SVGEGT. As DNA, the CDR3 is TGTGCCAGCAGTTACTCGGACGAGCAGTACTTC. Protein product: CASSYSDEQYF.

This clonotype was seen repeatedly, ten times or more. The CDR3 region is CASSMSSGSYEQFF. The CDR3 nucleotides are TGTGCCAGTAGTATGTCTAGCGGGAGTTATGAGCAGTTCTTC. The V and J genes are TRBV19 and TRBJ2-1; TRBD2 aligns across 10 bases. The V gene end was trimmed by 3 bases and the J gene end by 8 bases; junction bases not matched to a gene: 4. CDR3 length: 14 amino acids. CDR1 is LNHDA, CDR2 SQIVND, per germline (reference sequence).

This clonotype was counted ten times or more. The chain links TRBV3-1 to TRBJ1-4, with D uncertain. The germline gives CDR1 LGHDT, CDR2 YNNKEL (reference sequence). The CDR3 extends over 12 amino acids. V lost 1 base and J 16 bases, leaving 13 bases between the germline ends. Here the CDR3 DNA reads TGTGCCAGCAGCCAAGGAGATAGTGCGGGGTTTTTT. It is translated as CASSQGDSAGFF.

This clonotype has ten or more counts. CDR3 in amino acids: CAISESMAGGYEQYF. The CDR3 nucleotides are TGTGCCATCAGTGAGTCGATGGCCGGGGGCTACGAGCAGTACTTC. The chain uses TRBV10-3 and TRBJ2-7; D perhaps matches TRBD2 (6 bases). CDR3 length equals 15 residues. Trimming pared 0 bases from V and 3 bases from J, leaving 12 bases between. Per germline, CDR1 ENHRY and CDR2 SYGVKD.

This clonotype was seen repeatedly, ten times or more. The chain uses TRBV9 and TRBJ1-4, with TRBD1 matching 9 bases. Trimming cost V 3 bases and J 8 bases; bases outside gene matches: 8. This CDR3 spans 15 amino acids. The germline V gene encodes CDR1 SGDLS and CDR2 YYNGEE. Here the CDR3 reads CASSDLTGTGEKLFF. DNA of the CDR3: TGTGCCAGCAGCGACCTAACCGGGACAGGGGAAAAACTGTTTTTT.